This is a list of T cell receptor beta chains from one sample in a study of T cell repertoires in cytomegalovirus infection. Using its own MiXCR run on the reads, TCRdb lists one record per CDR3 protein. This table has some 70,000 distinct CDR3 sequences, 20% to 25% appearing once. Their antigen targets remain unknown. The sample taken for sequencing was PBMCs, sequenced either directly or after in vitro stimulation (not recorded which). Receptor source: a human donor in good health (CMV status not recorded). Some clones in this sample may be carry-over from other donors' samples. Both conserved end residues are part of each CDR3. D genes are given only for firm matches. Clone size appears in some rows only: once, few, many, or a class for an expanded clone.

abundance	v_gene	d_gene	j_gene	CDR3nt	CDR3aa
many	TRBV7-2	.	TRBJ1-1	TGTGCCAGCAGCGAGATCCGACGGTTAAACACTGAAGCTTTCTTT	CASSEIRRLNTEAFF
few	TRBV24-1	TRBD1	TRBJ2-6	TGTGCCACCAGCCCCCGACAGGGGGCTTATACTGGGGCCAACGTCCTGACTTTC	CATSPRQGAYTGANVLTF
.	TRBV20-1	.	TRBJ2-3	TGCAGTGCGAGGGGGTGGGCCACAGATACGCAGTATTTT	CSARGWATDTQYF
many	TRBV7-2	.	TRBJ1-6	TGTGCCAGCAGCTTAGGGGGGGTCGGGAATTCACCCCTCCACTTT	CASSLGGVGNSPLHF
few	TRBV4-3	.	TRBJ1-4	TGCGCCAGCAGCCAAGATGGGCAGGGCGCCGAAAAACTGTTTTTT	CASSQDGQGAEKLFF
many	TRBV20-1	.	TRBJ2-5	TGCAGTGCTAGGGACAGAGAGACCCAGTACTTC	CSARDRETQYF
.	TRBV6-6	TRBD1	TRBJ2-2	TGTGCCAGCAGTTACGCAGGGGGCGCGAACACCGGGGAGCTGTTTTTT	CASSYAGGANTGELFF
few	TRBV19	.	TRBJ1-5	TGTGCCAGTACCCCGGCCCATTATAGCAATCAGCCCCAGCATTTT	CASTPAHYSNQPQHF
.	TRBV7-9	TRBD1	TRBJ1-2	TGTGCCAGCAGCGGGCGGGACAGCCTTATCTATGGCTACACCTTC	CASSGRDSLIYGYTF
many	TRBV11-2	TRBD1	TRBJ1-5	TGTGCCAGCAGCCTCGGGACAGATAGCAATCAGCCCCAGCATTTT	CASSLGTDSNQPQHF
few	TRBV15	.	TRBJ2-3	TGTGCCACCAGCAGAGGAGGGAGCACAGATACGCAGTATTTT	CATSRGGSTDTQYF
few	TRBV19	.	TRBJ1-3	TGTGCCAGTGGACGCCGGTGGAGCTCTGGAAACACCATATATTTT	CASGRRWSSGNTIYF
.	TRBV20-1	.	TRBJ1-1	TGCAGTGCTGACCCGGGCCTCAACACTGAAGCTTTCTTT	CSADPGLNTEAFF
many	TRBV12-3/TRBV12-4	.	TRBJ1-4	TGTGCCAGCAGTTTAACGGTGGCTAATGAAAAACTGTTTTTT	CASSLTVANEKLFF
few	TRBV6-5	TRBD1	TRBJ2-7	TGTGCCAGCAGTAAAACCGGGACAGGGGACTACGAGCAGTACTTC	CASSKTGTGDYEQYF
.	TRBV30	.	TRBJ1-5	TGTGCCTGGAGCACGACAGGTATCGGCAATCAGCCCCAGCATTTT	CAWSTTGIGNQPQHF
few	TRBV4-3	TRBD2	TRBJ2-1	TGCGCCAGCAGACTATCTAGCGGGGCATACAATGAGCAGTTCTTC	CASRLSSGAYNEQFF
many	TRBV7-2	.	TRBJ1-3	TGTGCCAGCAGCGAAGACTTCCACTCTGGAAACACCATATATTTT	CASSEDFHSGNTIYF
few	TRBV7-3	TRBD2	TRBJ2-1	TGTGCCAGCAGCTCGGGGACTAGCGTTTACAATGAGCAGTTCTTC	CASSSGTSVYNEQFF
many	TRBV7-8	TRBD1	TRBJ2-2	TGTGCCAGCAGCCCGACAGGGGTTAACACCGGGGAGCTGTTTTTT	CASSPTGVNTGELFF
.	TRBV5-4	TRBD1	TRBJ2-5	TGTGCCAGCAGCTTCCTCGGGACAGGGTTGTACCATGAGACCCAGTACTTC	CASSFLGTGLYHETQYF
.	TRBV12-3/TRBV12-4	TRBD1	TRBJ1-6	TGTGCCAGCAGAATAGCCGGACAGGGTTATTCACCCCTCCACTTT	CASRIAGQGYSPLHF
few	TRBV19	.	TRBJ1-2	TGTGCCAGTAGTATAGAGCAGGGAAGGAATGGCTACACCTTC	CASSIEQGRNGYTF
.	TRBV28	.	TRBJ1-3	TGTGCCAGCAGTTTATCGGAGCAGGGAATAAACACCATATATTTT	CASSLSEQGINTIYF
.	TRBV5-4	.	TRBJ2-3	TGTGCCAGCAGCTTGAGTCAAAAAGATACGCAGTATTTT	CASSLSQKDTQYF
.	TRBV6-1	.	TRBJ2-7	TGTGCCAGCAGTTATTTAACCCGGGTCCGGACCTACGAGCAGTACTTC	CASSYLTRVRTYEQYF
few	TRBV7-2	TRBD1	TRBJ1-1	TGTGCCAGCAGCTCGTGGGACAGGCCGAGTGAAGCTTTCTTT	CASSSWDRPSEAFF
.	TRBV20-1	.	TRBJ2-3	TGCAGTGCTACCACCAGGTGGCTGGGGCTAGATACGCAGTATTTT	CSATTRWLGLDTQYF
few	TRBV6-4	TRBD2	TRBJ2-1	TGTGCCAGCAGTATACTAGCGGGAGGATCCTACAATGAGCAGTTCTTC	CASSILAGGSYNEQFF
.	TRBV19	.	TRBJ1-3	TGTGCCAGTAGTAGGGGGGGGCCTGGAAACACCATATATTTT	CASSRGGPGNTIYF
.	TRBV6-2/TRBV6-3	.	TRBJ2-2	TGTGCCAGCAATAACGGACTTAGAAACACCGGGGAGCTGTTTTTT	CASNNGLRNTGELFF
.	TRBV19	.	TRBJ2-3	TGTGCCAGTAAGGCGGGCTCCCCAGATACGCAGTATTTT	CASKAGSPDTQYF
many	TRBV28	TRBD1	TRBJ2-7	TGTGCCAGCAGAGAGGTCGGACAGGGGATCGACGAGCAGTACTTC	CASREVGQGIDEQYF
many	TRBV4-3	TRBD2	TRBJ2-2	TGCGCCAGCAGCCAAGCGCCCTCAGCGGGATATCACACCGGGGAGCTGTTTTTT	CASSQAPSAGYHTGELFF
.	TRBV19	.	TRBJ2-7	TGTGCCAGTAGTATCGCAGTCGGTCCCTACGAGCAGTACTTC	CASSIAVGPYEQYF
few	TRBV2	TRBD1	TRBJ2-3	TGTGCCAGCCGACAGGGGTCCGCTAACACAGATACGCAGTATTTT	CASRQGSANTDTQYF
few	TRBV7-2	TRBD1	TRBJ1-1	TGTGCCAGCAGCTTAGGTTCCCGGGGACAGGGGAACACTGAAGCTTTCTTT	CASSLGSRGQGNTEAFF
.	TRBV24-1	TRBD2	TRBJ2-3	TGTGCCACCAGTGATTCCCTGGGAGGGAGTCGGACAGATACGCAGTATTTT	CATSDSLGGSRTDTQYF
many	TRBV10-3	TRBD2	TRBJ2-1	TGTGCCATCAGTGGGACTAGTCACTTTTATGAGCAGTTCTTC	CAISGTSHFYEQFF
few	TRBV12-3/TRBV12-4	.	TRBJ1-2	TGTGCCAGCAGTTTGGTCCAGTTCTATGGCTACACCTTC	CASSLVQFYGYTF
.	TRBV7-6	.	TRBJ1-6	TGTGCCAGCAGCCCAGCAGGAACAGGGAAGAATTCACCCCTCCACTTT	CASSPAGTGKNSPLHF
many	TRBV7-2	.	TRBJ2-6	TGTGCCAGCAGCTTGGACAGCTCTGGGGCCAACGTCCTGACTTTC	CASSLDSSGANVLTF
.	TRBV7-2	.	TRBJ2-5	TGTGCCAGCAAAATGACTGAGACCCAGTACTTC	CASKMTETQYF